The present T cell receptor (beta chain) was sequenced within a study of T-cell reconstitution after alpha-beta-depleted transplantation in children. Whole-study results and caveats: From surviving recipient T cells and thymic progenitors came the high day-60 TCRbeta diversity observed in some patients.

At least ten counts were recorded for this clonotype. Its antigen is not known. The library targeted TCRbeta and was prepared with unique molecular identifiers. TCRdb passed the PCR reads through MiXCR, listing each CDR3 protein once. The profile covers about 160,000 distinct CDR3 sequences, with over 8.5% appearing a single time and approximately 13% taken by the ten largest. The CDR3 contains 14 residues. The V end lost 5 bases, the J end lost 2 bases, and 10 bases lay between the germline ends. From germline, CDR1 is SGHTA and CDR2 FQGNSA. The material sequenced was PBMCs, taken before TCRalphabeta/CD19-depleted stem cell transplant. The source of this sequence is a boy between 2 and 10 years old with acute myeloid leukemia, due to receive a stem cell transplant. V and J are TRBV7-2 and TRBJ1-5; no clear D. DNA for the CDR3: TGTGCCAGCAGCATTCGACGCGGCAATCAGCCCCAGCATTTT. This gives the protein CASSIRRGNQPQHF.